Listed here are 27 T cell receptor beta chains from one sample, sequenced in a study of blood T cells in healthy people across ages. A second roughly 7 to 12 cycle PCR used barcoded and J-beta primers. From the 5' RACE reads, TCRdb called clonotypes with MiXCR, one entry per CDR3 protein. The repertoire has roughly 860,000 distinct CDR3 sequences, 55% to 65% of them found once; the top ten carry around 30%. The sample taken for sequencing was blood. The receptors originated from a man aged 25 to 40 in good health.

The genes are TRBV7-2 and TRBJ2-7; D possibly corresponds to TRBD2 (5 bases). V lost 4 bases and J lost 3, with 13 bases in between. CDR3 size: 14 residues. CDR1 and CDR2 (germline): SGHTA, FQGNSA. The CDR3 DNA reads TGTGCCAGCAGCTCGGGATGGACTTTCTACGAGCAGTACTTC. It yields the protein CASSSGWTFYEQYF.

The rearrangement joins TRBV12-3 or TRBV12-4 to TRBJ2-1, with TRBD2 identical over 9 bases. Germline trimming cut 2 bases from V and 8 bases from J; bases unmatched to any gene: 7. This CDR3 is 15 amino acids long. The CDR3 DNA is TGTGCCAGCAGTTTATGGGCTAGCGGGGTGGATGAGCAGTTCTTC. The encoded protein is CASSLWASGVDEQFF.

V is TRBV5-1 and J is TRBJ2-5; 8 bases match TRBD2. Trimming removed 4 bases from V and 8 bases from J; junction bases left unmatched: 16. The CDR3 spans 16 residues. Germline values: CDR1 SGHRS, CDR2 YFSETQ. DNA of the CDR3: TGCGCCAGCAGCGCCTATAACGGGGGGGTCGTTGGAACCCAGTACTTC. This codes for CASSAYNGGVVGTQYF.

The table lists this clonotype with a few counts. The rearrangement links TRBV9 to TRBJ2-1; D uncertain. The germline V gene has CDR1 SGDLS and CDR2 YYNGEE. The CDR3 contains 13 residues. Trimming took 0 bases from V and 8 from J, leaving 9 bases between them. DNA of the CDR3: TGTGCCAGCAGCGTAGGGCCGGGCGATGAGCAGTTCTTC. Amino acid sequence: CASSVGPGDEQFF.

This chain connects TRBV7-9 to TRBJ2-6; D possibly corresponds to TRBD1 (6 bases). Trimming removed 0 bases from V and 0 bases from J, with 12 bases in between. CDR1 and CDR2 (germline): SEHNR, FQNEAQ (reference sequence). The CDR3 is made up of 18 amino acids. The CDR3, as DNA: TGTGCCAGCAGCTTAGCGAGGACAGCTTTCTCTGGGGCCAACGTCCTGACTTTC. Amino acid sequence: CASSLARTAFSGANVLTF.

The rearrangement joins TRBV10-3 to TRBJ2-7; D may be TRBD1 (6 bases). Trimming removed 2 bases from V and 2 bases from J, with 7 bases in between. The CDR3 runs to 13 residues. Germline loops: CDR1 ENHRY, CDR2 SYGVKD. CDR3 sequence: CAISEGQPYEQYF. In nucleotides, the CDR3 is TGTGCCATCAGTGAGGGACAGCCCTACGAGCAGTACTTC.

In its sample, this clonotype was seen a few times. The V gene is TRBV12-3 or TRBV12-4, the J gene TRBJ2-1, with D possibly matching TRBD2 (5 bases). The CDR3 loop spans 13 amino acids. Trimming removed 2 bases from V and 6 bases from J, with 8 bases in between. CDR3 in amino acids: CASSLQRTNEQFF. CDR3 coding DNA: TGTGCCAGCAGTTTACAGCGGACCAATGAGCAGTTCTTC.

CDR3 nucleotides: TGTGCCAGCACCCCGTTTGGGGAAAAACTGTTTTTT. Translating gives CASTPFGEKLFF. The chain combines TRBV2 with TRBJ1-4; D uncertain. The ends were cut back, 7 bases at V and 8 bases at J, with 11 bases in the middle. The CDR3 extends over 12 amino acids. Per germline, CDR1 SNHLY and CDR2 FYNNEI.

The V gene is TRBV6-4, the J gene TRBJ2-3, with TRBD1 matching over 8 bases. The germline V gene encodes CDR1 MRHNA and CDR2 SNTAGT. V lost 1 base to trimming and J lost 1 base; unmatched junction nucleotides: 1. The CDR3 totals 15 residues. CDR3 sequence reads: CASSDLTGGTDTQYF. CDR3 DNA sequence: TGTGCCAGCAGTGACTTGACAGGGGGCACAGATACGCAGTATTTT.

This clonotype turned up a few times. V is TRBV20-1 and J is TRBJ2-3; TRBD2 agrees at 11 bases. Germline V gene lookup returns CDR1 DFQATT and CDR2 SNEGSKA (reference sequence). V lost 5 bases and J lost 6; bases outside the gene matches: 7. CDR3 length: 14 residues. The CDR3 region has the DNA TGCAGTGCTGTTAGCGGGGGGGCCGCGGATACGCAGTATTTT. As protein: CSAVSGGAADTQYF.

The V and J genes are TRBV7-2 and TRBJ2-7; a weak D match, TRBD2 (6 bases). Germline-derived CDR1 and CDR2 are SGHTA and FQGNSA. The CDR3 has 15 residues. V was trimmed by 3 bases and J by 4 bases, leaving 16 bases between them. The CDR3 bases are TGTGCCAGCAGCTTCCAAGGAGGGGATTTTTACGAGCAGTACTTC. Translating it yields CASSFQGGDFYEQYF.

The chain employs TRBV5-1 and TRBJ2-5; 9 bases align to TRBD2. The CDR3 extends over 17 amino acids. With 4 bases clipped from V and 11 bases from J, the junction kept 21 bases outside the gene matches. CDR1 SGHRS and CDR2 YFSETQ come from the germline V gene. CDR3 amino acids: CASSPQFGGGAGNEQYF. CDR3 nucleotide sequence: TGCGCCAGCAGCCCCCAGTTCGGCGGGGGGGCTGGCAATGAGCAGTACTTC.

The chain combines TRBV4-2 with TRBJ2-5; D is undetermined. V gave up 1 base and J gave up 2 bases, with 14 bases separating them. This CDR3 has 16 residues. Germline V lookup: CDR1 LGHNA, CDR2 YNFKEQ. The chain's CDR3 is CASSQVSNGGQETQYF. CDR3 in DNA: TGTGCCAGCAGCCAAGTGTCCAATGGCGGTCAAGAGACCCAGTACTTC.

For the CDR3, the DNA is TGTGCCAGCAGCTTGACAGGGGGCACCGTATACGAGCAGTACTTC. Translation: CASSLTGGTVYEQYF. The gene calls are TRBV7-9 and TRBJ2-7; 10 bases map to TRBD1. V gave up 3 bases and J gave up 4 bases; unmatched junction bases: 6. The length of the CDR3 is 15 residues. The V gene's germline CDR1 is SEHNR and CDR2 FQNEAQ (reference sequence).

This clonotype was counted between two and nine times. V usage is TRBV4-3 and J usage is TRBJ2-7; D is uncertain. This CDR3 has 13 residues. The V end lost 1 base, the J end lost 3 bases, and 7 bases lay between the germline ends. The germline V gene encodes CDR1 LGHNA and CDR2 YSLEER. The CDR3 region is CASSQGEYYEQYF. The CDR3, as DNA: TGCGCCAGCAGCCAAGGGGAATACTACGAGCAGTACTTC.

This clonotype was seen more than once but under ten times. The chain is built from TRBV27 and TRBJ1-5; 7 bases fit TRBD1. Looked up from germline, CDR1 is MNHEY and CDR2 is SMNVEV (reference sequence). CDR3 length: 14 residues. The trim removed 5 bases at V and 2 bases at J, leaving 3 bases unmatched. CDR3 sequence: CASSPQGRNQPQHF. CDR3 DNA sequence: TGTGCCAGCAGTCCACAGGGGCGCAATCAGCCCCAGCATTTT.

The CDR3 is CASKMDEQFF. CDR3 nucleotide sequence: TGTGCCAGCAAAATGGATGAGCAGTTCTTC. The chain recombines TRBV25-1 with TRBJ2-1; D uncertain. The CDR3 is made up of 10 amino acids. Trimming cost V 7 bases and J 8 bases, with 6 bases left between them. Germline loops: CDR1 MGHDK, CDR2 SYGVNS.

The V call is TRBV5-1, the J call TRBJ2-2, with D unresolved. This CDR3 has 14 amino acids. Per germline, CDR1 SGHRS and CDR2 YFSETQ. With 0 bases removed from V and 1 base from J, the gap between germline ends came to 4 bases. CDR3 protein: CASSLDGNTGELFF. DNA for the CDR3: TGCGCCAGCAGCTTGGATGGGAACACCGGGGAGCTGTTTTTT.

This clonotype was detected ten times or more. The J gene is TRBJ2-7, the V gene TRBV28, with TRBD1 matching over 7 bases. Looked up from germline, CDR1 is MDHEN and CDR2 is SYDVKM. The junction had 6 bases not matched to a gene; V was cut back by 5 bases and J by 2 bases. The length of the CDR3 is 14 residues. CDR3 in amino acids: CASSASDRPYEQYF. For the CDR3, the DNA is TGTGCCAGCAGTGCCTCGGACAGGCCCTACGAGCAGTACTTC.

This clonotype showed up just a few times. The chain recombines TRBV15 with TRBJ1-4; possibly TRBD1 for D (6 bases). This CDR3 has 17 residues. V lost 0 bases, J lost 7 bases, and 18 bases lay in between. Germline V CDR1 and CDR2: LNHNV, YYDKDF (reference sequence). CDR3 nucleotides: TGTGCCACCAGCAGAGATAGTCCCCCGGGGGCGCGTGAAAAACTGTTTTTT. It is translated as CATSRDSPPGAREKLFF. The entire variable domain, with the rest obtained from reference TRBV15 and TRBJ1-4, is as follows: DAMVIQNPRYQVTQFGKPVTLSCSQTLNHNVMYWYQQKSSQAPKLLFHYYDKDFNNEADTPDNFQSRRPNTSFCFLDIRSPGLGDTAMYLCATSRDSPPGAREKLFFGSGTQLSVL.

The chain couples TRBV4-2 to TRBJ2-7; a possible D gene is TRBD1 (6 bases). Matching the DNA end better, TRBJ2-5 makes the J call doubtful. Per the germline V gene, CDR1 is LGHNA and CDR2 is YNFKEQ. CDR3 length: 15 amino acids. The CDR3 is CASSHLDRTGETQYF. Here the CDR3 DNA reads TGTGCCAGCAGCCATCTCGACAGGACTGGGGAGACCCAGTACTTC.

The rearrangement links TRBV29-1 to TRBJ1-5; the match to TRBD1 covers 7 bases. Per the germline V gene, CDR1 is SQVTM and CDR2 is ANQGSEA. The trim removed 5 bases at V and 5 bases at J, leaving 6 bases unmatched. This CDR3 has 13 amino acids. CDR3 sequence (DNA): TGCAGCGTTTCCCAGGGGGGGGATCAGCCCCAGCATTTT. Protein sequence: CSVSQGGDQPQHF.

This clonotype was counted a few times. The V call is TRBV6-2 or TRBV6-3, the J call TRBJ2-3; a possible D gene is TRBD2 (6 bases). Germline CDR1 and CDR2: MNHEY and SVGEGT. The CDR3 runs to 15 residues. Trimming took 4 bases from V and 2 from J, leaving 13 bases between them. The CDR3 DNA reads as TGTGCCAGCAGTTTCTTAGCGGAGATCACAGATACGCAGTATTTT. Amino acid sequence: CASSFLAEITDTQYF.

The V call is TRBV28, the J call TRBJ2-4, with a tentative D call TRBD1 (6 bases). Germline V gene sequence: CDR1 MDHEN, CDR2 SYDVKM. Trimming took 7 bases from V and 15 from J, leaving 19 bases between them. This CDR3 has 12 residues. The CDR3 nucleotides are TGTGCCAGCACCTCCCACCGGGACATCCCGTACTTC. It encodes CASTSHRDIPYF.

The genes are TRBV7-2 and TRBJ2-1; 7 nucleotides match TRBD2. V was pared by 4 bases and J by 9 bases, with 12 bases of the junction left unmatched. The CDR3 is 15 amino acids. The germline V gene has CDR1 SGHTA and CDR2 FQGNSA. Here the CDR3 reads CASSSRTRGIGEQFF. The CDR3 nucleotides are TGTGCCAGCAGCTCGAGGACTAGGGGTATCGGTGAGCAGTTCTTC.

The genes are TRBV10-3 and TRBJ2-7; the match to TRBD2 covers 8 bases. The J call may be mistaken, given a closer DNA end match to TRBJ2-5. This CDR3 has 14 amino acids. Germline lookup yields CDR1 ENHRY and CDR2 SYGVKD. CDR3 bases: TGTGCCATCAGTACGGGACTAGGAATCGAGACCCAGTACTTC. Its translation: CAISTGLGIETQYF.

This chain uses TRBV10-3 with TRBJ1-2; the match to TRBD1 covers 7 bases. CDR1 is ENHRY, CDR2 SYGVKD, per germline. Trimming at V came to 6 bases and at J to 4 bases, leaving 2 bases not matched to a gene. The CDR3 is 12 amino acids. CDR3: CAIRGQIYGYTF. CDR3 DNA: TGTGCCATCAGGGGACAGATCTATGGCTACACCTTC.